Here is one T cell receptor beta chain with its context. As yet, its antigen is unknown. The data were obtained in a study of T cell repertoires in cytomegalovirus infection. MiXCR, run by TCRdb on the reads, gives a single entry per CDR3 protein. The table lists hundreds of thousands of distinct CDR3 sequences, 30% to 35% of them singletons. The clonotype comes from a human donor in good health (CMV status not recorded). Some clones in this sample may be carry-over from other donors' samples. Here the sequenced sample was cultured PBMCs, taken from culture after CMV antigen stimulation.

The CDR3 protein is CASSLLLQGLTAKNIQYF. CDR3 nucleotide sequence: TGTGCCAGCAGCTTACTCTTACAGGGGCTAACGGCCAAAAACATTCAGTACTTC. The chain uses TRBV11-2 and TRBJ2-4; 7 bases line up with TRBD1. This CDR3 is 18 amino acids long. Germline V lookup: CDR1 SGHAT, CDR2 FQNNGV. Trimming removed 2 bases from V and 1 base from J; junction bases left unmatched: 11.